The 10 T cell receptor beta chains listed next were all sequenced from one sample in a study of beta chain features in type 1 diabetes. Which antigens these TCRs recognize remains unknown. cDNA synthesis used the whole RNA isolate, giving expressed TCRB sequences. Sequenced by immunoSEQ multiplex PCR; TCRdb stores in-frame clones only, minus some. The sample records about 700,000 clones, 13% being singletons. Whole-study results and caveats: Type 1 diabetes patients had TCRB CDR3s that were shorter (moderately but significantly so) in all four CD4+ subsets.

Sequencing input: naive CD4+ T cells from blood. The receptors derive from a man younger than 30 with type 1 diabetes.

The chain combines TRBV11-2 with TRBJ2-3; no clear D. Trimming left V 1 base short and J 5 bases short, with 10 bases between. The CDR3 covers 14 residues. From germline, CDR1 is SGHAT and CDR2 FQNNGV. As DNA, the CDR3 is TGTGCCAGCAGCTTAGTGGGCACTATAGATACGCAGTATTTT. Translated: CASSLVGTIDTQYF.

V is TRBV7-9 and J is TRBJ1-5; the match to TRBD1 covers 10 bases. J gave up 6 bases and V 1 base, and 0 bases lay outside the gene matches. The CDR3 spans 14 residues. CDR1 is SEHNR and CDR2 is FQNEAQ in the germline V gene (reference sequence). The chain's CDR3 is CASSLGDRGQPQHF. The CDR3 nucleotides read TGTGCCAGCAGCTTAGGGGACAGGGGTCAGCCCCAGCATTTT.

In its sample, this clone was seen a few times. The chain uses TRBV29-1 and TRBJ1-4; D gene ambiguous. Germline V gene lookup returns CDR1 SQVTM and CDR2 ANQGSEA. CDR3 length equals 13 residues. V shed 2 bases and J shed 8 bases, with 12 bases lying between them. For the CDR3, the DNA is TGCAGCGTTGAAAAAGGTTTTCGGGAAAAACTGTTTTTT. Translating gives CSVEKGFREKLFF.

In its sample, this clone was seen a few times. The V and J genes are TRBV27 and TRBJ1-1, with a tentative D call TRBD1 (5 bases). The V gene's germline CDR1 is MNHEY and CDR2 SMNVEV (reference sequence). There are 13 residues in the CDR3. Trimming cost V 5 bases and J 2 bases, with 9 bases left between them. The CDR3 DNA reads TGTGCCAGCAGTATGCAGGGTAACACTGAAGCTTTCTTT. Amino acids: CASSMQGNTEAFF.

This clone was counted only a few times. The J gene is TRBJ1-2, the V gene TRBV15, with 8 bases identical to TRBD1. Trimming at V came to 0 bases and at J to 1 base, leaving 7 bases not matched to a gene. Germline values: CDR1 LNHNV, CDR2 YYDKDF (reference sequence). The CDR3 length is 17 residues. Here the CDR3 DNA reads TGTGCCACCAGCAGAGATGGGGGACAGGCGAATAACTATGGCTACACCTTC. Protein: CATSRDGGQANNYGYTF.

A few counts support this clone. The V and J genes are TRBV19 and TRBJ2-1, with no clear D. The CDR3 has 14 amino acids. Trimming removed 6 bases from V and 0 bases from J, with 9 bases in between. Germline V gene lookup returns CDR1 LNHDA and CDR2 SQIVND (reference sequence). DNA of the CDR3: TGTGCCAGTAGCCAGGTCCCCTCCTACAATGAGCAGTTCTTC. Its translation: CASSQVPSYNEQFF.

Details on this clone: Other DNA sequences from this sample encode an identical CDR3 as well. The CDR3, as DNA: TGTGCCTGGAGTGTACGGGGAGCGAGCTCCTATAATTCACCCCTCCACTTT. Translation gives CAWSVRGASSYNSPLHF. This chain links TRBV30 with TRBJ1-6; no firm D call. CDR1 GTSNPN and CDR2 SVGIG come from the germline V gene (reference sequence). Trimming left V 0 bases short and J 0 bases short, with 12 bases between. The CDR3 covers 17 residues.

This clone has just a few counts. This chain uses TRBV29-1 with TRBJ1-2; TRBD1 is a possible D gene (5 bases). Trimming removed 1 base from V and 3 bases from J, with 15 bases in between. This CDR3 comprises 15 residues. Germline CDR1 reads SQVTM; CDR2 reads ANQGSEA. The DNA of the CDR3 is TGCAGCGTTGAAGGTTCAGGAGGGGTGGACTATGGCTACACCTTC. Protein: CSVEGSGGVDYGYTF.

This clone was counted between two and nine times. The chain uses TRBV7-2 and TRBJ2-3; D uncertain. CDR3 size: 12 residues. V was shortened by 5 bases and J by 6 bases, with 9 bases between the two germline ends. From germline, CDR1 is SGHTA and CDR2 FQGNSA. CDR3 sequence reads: CASSPIPDTQYF. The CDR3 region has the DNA TGTGCCAGCAGCCCGATACCCGATACGCAGTATTTT.

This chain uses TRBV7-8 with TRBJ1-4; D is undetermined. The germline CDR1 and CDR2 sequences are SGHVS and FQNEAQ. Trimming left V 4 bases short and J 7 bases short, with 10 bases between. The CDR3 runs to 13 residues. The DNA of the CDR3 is TGTGCCAGCAGCTCCCGGGGAGGTGAAAAACTGTTTTTT. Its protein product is CASSSRGGEKLFF. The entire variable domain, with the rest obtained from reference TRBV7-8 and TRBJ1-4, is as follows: GAGVSQSPRYKVAKRGQDVALRCDPISGHVSLFWYQQALGQGPEFLTYFQNEAQLDKSGLPSDRFFAERPEGSVSTLKIQRTQQEDSAVYLCASSSRGGEKLFFGSGTQLSVL.